In its sample, the clone carrying this T cell receptor (beta chain) was seen many times. TCRdb used MiXCR to reprocess the 5' RACE reads, holding one entry per CDR3 protein. This sample yields 110,000 to 150,000 distinct CDR3 sequences, of which less than 8.5% are seen a single time; about 0.61% belongs to the top ten. Germline lookup yields CDR1 SGHRS and CDR2 YFSETQ. V gave up 5 bases and J gave up 1 base, with 14 bases separating them. The CDR3 is made up of 15 amino acids. The entry originates in a study of T cells after yellow fever vaccination. The chain carries TRBV5-1 and TRBJ2-3, with D possibly TRBD2 on 6 matching bases. This receptor was identified in a man aged 25-40 years who received the YFV17D yellow fever vaccine. The specimen comprised CD4+ T cells sorted from PBMCs, sampled 10 days after the yellow fever booster vaccination. The DNA for the CDR3 is TGCGCCAGCAGGGAGGGTGGCGGCCGCACAGATACGCAGTATTTT. It codes for CASREGGGRTDTQYF.